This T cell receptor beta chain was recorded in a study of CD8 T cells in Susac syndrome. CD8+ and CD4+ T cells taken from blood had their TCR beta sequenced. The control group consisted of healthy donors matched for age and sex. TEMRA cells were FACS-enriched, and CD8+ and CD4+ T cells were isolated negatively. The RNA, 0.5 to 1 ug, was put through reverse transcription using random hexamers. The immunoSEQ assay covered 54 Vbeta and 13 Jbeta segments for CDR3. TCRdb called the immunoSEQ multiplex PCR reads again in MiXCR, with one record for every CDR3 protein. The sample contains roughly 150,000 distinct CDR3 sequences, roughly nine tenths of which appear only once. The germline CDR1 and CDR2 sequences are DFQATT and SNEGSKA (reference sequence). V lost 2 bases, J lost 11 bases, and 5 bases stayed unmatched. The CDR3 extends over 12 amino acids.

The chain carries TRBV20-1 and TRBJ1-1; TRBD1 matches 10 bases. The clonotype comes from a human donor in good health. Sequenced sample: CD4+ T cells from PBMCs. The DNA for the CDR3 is TGCAGTGCTAGAAGGGGACAGGGGTCCGCTTTCTTT. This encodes CSARRGQGSAFF.